The 14 T cell receptor beta chains given below trace back to one sample, sequenced in a study of regulatory T cells in long-lasting Graves disease. Time point in this sample: newly diagnosed GD, antithyroid drugs for less than 3 months. PBMCs provided the RNA from which the TCR library was made. Building the TCR beta libraries relied on iRepertoire HTBI primers, and CDR3 regions underwent Arm-PCR. TCRdb re-analysed the multiplex PCR reads in MiXCR, keeping a single row per CDR3 protein. Counted here are some 230,000 distinct CDR3 sequences, around 16% occurring once; the ten biggest clones make up 22%. Here the sequenced sample was peripheral blood mononuclear cells (PBMCs), taken at new diagnosis, from a patient treated with antithyroid drugs. The receptors come from a female donor with Graves disease.

Regarding this clonotype: A read error likely explains this, since a far larger clone differs by one base. This chain connects TRBV12-3 or TRBV12-4 to TRBJ1-2, with unresolved D. This CDR3 region has 13 residues. Here the CDR3 DNA reads TGTGGCAGCAGCCAAGGGCCCGCCTATGGCTACACCTTC. Translated, it gives CGSSQGPAYGYTF.

This chain uses TRBV7-3 with TRBJ1-1; D is uncertain. The CDR3 sequence is 13 residues long. The germline CDR1 and CDR2 sequences are SGHTA and FQGTGA. Trimming pared 5 bases from V and 2 bases from J, leaving 9 bases between. This CDR3 is CASSVDHNTEAFF. CDR3 sequence (DNA): TGTGCCAGCAGCGTGGACCACAACACTGAAGCTTTCTTT.

This clonotype came up many times. The CDR3 region has the DNA TGTGCCAGCAGCTCCATCTTTCCAGCGGGAGGTAGTGTCGGGGAGCTGTTTTTT. It codes for CASSSIFPAGGSVGELFF. The V call is TRBV7-2, the J call TRBJ2-2; 9 bases are shared with TRBD2. Per the germline V gene, CDR1 is SGHTA and CDR2 is FQGNSA. This CDR3 region has 18 residues. J gave up 7 bases and V 4 bases, and 16 bases lay outside the gene matches.

The table lists this clonotype with many counts. This chain joins TRBV20-1 and TRBJ2-1, with 11 bases matching TRBD2. There are 15 residues in the CDR3. Losses at the gene ends were 0 bases for V and 10 bases for J; bases not matched to a gene: 8. CDR1 and CDR2 (germline): DFQATT, SNEGSKA (reference sequence). This CDR3 reads CSARDGTSGPGEQFF. In nucleotides, the CDR3 is TGCAGTGCTAGAGATGGGACTAGCGGCCCAGGGGAGCAGTTCTTC.

This CDR3 is CASSLSGRGRAFYEQYF. CDR3 in DNA: TGTGCCAGCAGTTTATCTGGACGGGGGCGCGCCTTCTACGAGCAGTACTTC. The genes are TRBV6-5 and TRBJ2-7; D tentatively fits TRBD1 or TRBD2 (6 bases each). This CDR3 spans 17 amino acids. Per the germline V gene, CDR1 is MNHEY and CDR2 is SVGAGI. The V and J ends lost 4 bases and 3 bases respectively, with 22 bases between them.

The J gene is TRBJ2-5, the V gene TRBV24-1; D assignment may be TRBD1 or TRBD2 (6 bases each). This CDR3 region has 16 residues. V was cut by 3 bases and J by 3 bases, with 16 bases left in between. Germline CDR1 KGHDR, CDR2 SFDVKD. The CDR3 is CATSDRLAGHEETQYF. CDR3 nucleotide sequence: TGTGCCACCAGTGATCGGCTTGCGGGACACGAAGAGACCCAGTACTTC.

This clonotype appeared many times. The chain uses TRBV6-2 or TRBV6-3 and TRBJ1-1; D gene ambiguous. Trimming took off 2 bases at V and 2 bases at J, with 12 bases between the two ends. This CDR3 region has 15 residues. The germline CDR1 and CDR2 sequences are MNHEY and SVGEGT. CDR3 in DNA: TGTGCCAGCAGTTACCCCGTGGGAGCTAACACTGAAGCTTTCTTT. This translates into CASSYPVGANTEAFF.

With respect to this clonotype: A much larger clone differs by one base, so this may be a read error. CDR3 DNA sequence: TGTGCCAGCAGCTTCGAGACCCAGTACTTC. Translated: CASSFETQYF. The chain has TRBV7-2 and TRBJ2-5; no clear D. V lost 3 bases and J 5 bases, leaving 1 base between the germline ends. CDR1 is SGHTA, CDR2 FQGNSA, per germline. This CDR3 has 10 residues.

This clonotype was recorded many times. V gene TRBV24-1 combines with J gene TRBJ2-1; a weak D match, TRBD2 (7 bases). Germline CDR1 reads KGHDR; CDR2 reads SFDVKD. The V end was cut by 4 bases, the J end by 3 bases, with 15 bases between. This CDR3 contains 16 residues. DNA for the CDR3: TGTGCCACCAGTGAGAAGGGGAGGGGGTTCTACAATGAGCAGTTCTTC. This translates into CATSEKGRGFYNEQFF.

This clonotype was picked up a small number of times. A much larger clone differs by one base, so this may be a read error. The V and J genes are TRBV14 and TRBJ1-1; D gene unclear. The germline V gene has CDR1 SGHDN and CDR2 FVKESK. The CDR3 contains 13 residues. Deletions cut 0 bases from V and 7 bases from J, with 9 bases between. The CDR3 sequence is CASSQELSSEAFF. CDR3 DNA sequence: TGTGCCAGCAGCCAAGAGCTGAGCAGTGAAGCTTTCTTT.

This clonotype was seen many times. The chain joins TRBV19 to TRBJ1-5; no clear D gene. Per germline, CDR1 LNHDA and CDR2 SQIVND (reference sequence). Trimming took 5 bases from V and 0 from J, leaving 11 bases between them. The CDR3 is made up of 15 amino acids. The CDR3 DNA sequence: TGTGCCAGTAGTTTCGCAGATTATAGCAATCAGCCCCAGCATTTT. Translation gives CASSFADYSNQPQHF.

This clonotype was picked up many times. This chain links TRBV2 with TRBJ1-2, with 7 nucleotides matching TRBD1. V shed 5 bases and J 8 bases; nucleotides not matched to a gene: 2. CDR1 and CDR2 (germline): SNHLY, FYNNEI. This CDR3 region has 11 residues. This CDR3 reads CASSTGVGYTF. The CDR3 DNA follows: TGTGCCAGCAGTACAGGGGTCGGCTACACCTTC. Together with reference TRBV2 and TRBJ1-2, the CDR3 gives the full variable domain: EPEVTQTPSHQVTQMGQEVILRCVPISNHLYFYWYRQILGQKVEFLVSFYNNEISEKSEIFDDQFSVERPDGSNFTLKIRSTKLEDSAMYFCASSTGVGYTFGSGTRLTVV.

Many counts were recorded for this clonotype. J is TRBJ2-1 and V is TRBV7-3; no definite D call. Germline-derived CDR1 and CDR2 are SGHTA and FQGTGA. The CDR3 is 13 residues long. Trimming removed 8 bases at V and 0 bases at J, with 8 bases between. The CDR3, as DNA: TGTGCCAGCGCGGACGCCTCCTACAATGAGCAGTTCTTC. Its translation: CASADASYNEQFF.

This clonotype was detected ten times or more. J is TRBJ1-4 and V is TRBV18; D remains unclear. The CDR3 consists of 13 residues. Looked up from germline, CDR1 is KGHSH and CDR2 is LQKENI. V lost 3 bases, J lost 5 bases, and 7 bases lay in between. The CDR3 is CASSPLANEKLFF. The CDR3 DNA reads TGTGCCAGCTCACCCCTCGCAAATGAAAAACTGTTTTTT.